One sample yielded the 27 T cell receptor beta chains listed below, sequenced in a study of cytomegalovirus exposure and HLA in healthy donors. The study ran its PCR with 60 Vbeta and 13 Jbeta primers. The data were produced by immunoSEQ multiplex PCR, yet TCRdb's version contains in-frame clones alone and is incomplete. The sample has about 220,000 clones, approximately 82% seen once; the top ten hold roughly 0.6%. The sequencing sample was made of PBMCs. The receptors here all came from a man between 18 and 29 years old in good health and CMV-seronegative.

V usage is TRBV29-1 and J usage is TRBJ1-3, with D unresolved. The V gene lost 5 bases and the J gene lost 2 bases, with 7 bases spanning the gap. The germline V gene encodes CDR1 SQVTM and CDR2 ANQGSEA. This CDR3 spans 12 amino acids. The CDR3 loop reads CSVTEAGNTIYF. The DNA of the CDR3 is TGCAGCGTTACGGAGGCTGGAAACACCATATATTTT.

The chain combines TRBV30 with TRBJ2-5; TRBD2 aligns across 9 bases. TRBJ2-7 explains the end of the DNA better; the J call may be wrong. Germline lookup yields CDR1 GTSNPN and CDR2 SVGIG (reference sequence). CDR3 size: 16 residues. CDR3 nucleotide sequence: TGTGCCTGGAGTGCCAGAGCGGGAGGTGGCTCCTACGAGCAGTACTTC. Translating it yields CAWSARAGGGSYEQYF.

The chain carries TRBV30 and TRBJ1-3, with 9 bases matching TRBD1. CDR3 size: 15 residues. Germline-derived CDR1 and CDR2 are GTSNPN and SVGIG (reference sequence). The V gene end was trimmed by 0 bases and the J gene end by 4 bases; junction bases not matched to a gene: 4. The CDR3 DNA is TGTGCCTGGAGTGTACACAGGGGGCGAGGAAACACCATATATTTT. Amino acid sequence: CAWSVHRGRGNTIYF.

J is TRBJ2-2 and V is TRBV2, with D perhaps matching TRBD2 (5 bases). The V end lost 7 bases, the J end lost 2 bases, and 14 bases lay between the germline ends. CDR3 length: 15 amino acids. Germline values: CDR1 SNHLY, CDR2 FYNNEI. The CDR3 protein is CASTSTTLNTGELFF. CDR3 coding DNA: TGTGCCAGCACGTCGACTACACTAAACACCGGGGAGCTGTTTTTT. The full variable domain, its missing parts supplied by reference TRBV2 and TRBJ2-2, is EPEVTQTPSHQVTQMGQEVILRCVPISNHLYFYWYRQILGQKVEFLVSFYNNEISEKSEIFDDQFSVERPDGSNFTLKIRSTKLEDSAMYFCASTSTTLNTGELFFGEGSRLTVL.

This chain uses TRBV14 with TRBJ1-1, with 9 nucleotides matching TRBD1. Germline V lookup: CDR1 SGHDN, CDR2 FVKESK. V lost 3 bases to trimming and J lost 3 bases; unmatched junction nucleotides: 2. The CDR3 is 14 amino acids. The CDR3 DNA reads as TGTGCCAGCAGCCACTGGACAGGGGACACTGAAGCTTTCTTT. This gives the protein CASSHWTGDTEAFF.

J is TRBJ2-1 and V is TRBV10-3, with 10 positions matching TRBD2. CDR1 and CDR2 from the germline V gene are ENHRY and SYGVKD. This CDR3 has 14 residues. Germline trimming cut 6 bases from V and 7 bases from J; bases unmatched to any gene: 6. This chain's CDR3 is CAIREREGPNEQFF. CDR3 sequence (DNA): TGTGCCATCAGGGAGCGGGAGGGCCCTAATGAGCAGTTCTTC.

The chain couples TRBV18 to TRBJ2-3; 8 bases agree with TRBD1. The CDR3 runs 15 residues. The junction had 3 bases not matched to a gene; V was cut back by 3 bases and J by 1 base. CDR1 and CDR2 (germline): KGHSH, LQKENI. CDR3 bases: TGTGCCAGCTCACCCACAGGGGGAGGCACAGATACGCAGTATTTT. Encoded protein: CASSPTGGGTDTQYF.

The V gene is TRBV6-1, the J gene TRBJ2-1; D unresolved. V gave up 3 bases and J gave up 10 bases, with 7 bases separating them. CDR3 size: 11 residues. Germline CDR1 and CDR2: MNHNS and SASEGT. This CDR3 is CASSETREQFF. Here the CDR3 DNA reads TGTGCCAGCAGTGAGACCAGGGAGCAGTTCTTC.

V and J are TRBV19 and TRBJ2-1, with a possible D match to TRBD2 (5 bases). Germline assignment: CDR1 LNHDA and CDR2 SQIVND (reference sequence). The CDR3 loop spans 14 amino acids. The ends were cut back, 5 bases at V and 0 bases at J, with 8 bases in the middle. The CDR3 is CASSRSGSYNEQFF. The CDR3 nucleotides are TGTGCCAGTAGTCGAAGCGGCTCCTACAATGAGCAGTTCTTC.

The chain has TRBV19 and TRBJ1-1; D not certain. CDR1 and CDR2 from the germline V gene are LNHDA and SQIVND (reference sequence). This CDR3 region has 15 residues. The germline V and J ends were trimmed by 3 bases and 1 base, with 12 bases remaining between them. The CDR3 region has the DNA TGTGCCAGTAGTATTCGGGTAGACCGGAACACTGAAGCTTTCTTT. Translated, it gives CASSIRVDRNTEAFF.

The chain combines TRBV6-5 with TRBJ1-3; D is undetermined. CDR1 and CDR2 (germline): MNHEY, SVGAGI. V was shortened by 5 bases and J by 3 bases, with 14 bases between the two germline ends. The CDR3 runs 15 residues. This CDR3 is CASSPGGDRGNTIYF. CDR3 coding DNA: TGTGCCAGCAGTCCAGGCGGGGATCGTGGAAACACCATATATTTT.

As concerns this clone: One end of the junction is discordant with germline, which a read error may explain. The chain is built from TRBV27 and TRBJ1-1; tentative D call: TRBD1 (6 bases). Germline assignment: CDR1 MNHEY and CDR2 SMNVEV (reference sequence). The CDR3 totals 11 residues. DNA for the CDR3: TGTGCCAGCGCGCAACAGGGAGAAGGTTTCTTT. This gives the protein CASAQQGEGFF.

The genes are TRBV6-1 and TRBJ1-4; TRBD1 matches at 7 bases. The CDR3 is 14 amino acids. V shed 6 bases, J shed 4 bases, and the junction held 5 bases outside the gene matches. CDR1 and CDR2 (germline): MNHNS, SASEGT. The CDR3: CASSRTGVNEKLFF. For the CDR3, the DNA is TGTGCCAGCAGCCGGACAGGAGTTAATGAAAAACTGTTTTTT.

A single count supports this clone. The chain is built from TRBV27 and TRBJ2-7; 8 bases are a match to TRBD1. The CDR3 has 16 residues. Germline V gene data show CDR1 as MNHEY and CDR2 as SMNVEV (reference sequence). V trimming: 6 bases; J trimming: 0 bases; junction bases outside the gene matches: 10. CDR3 coding DNA: TGTGCCAGCAGCTATGGCCGGACAGGGAGCTCCTACGAGCAGTACTTC. Protein product: CASSYGRTGSSYEQYF.

This clone was seen more than once but under ten times. The gene calls are TRBV30 and TRBJ2-1; 10 bases line up with TRBD2. The CDR3 totals 12 residues. Germline lookup yields CDR1 GTSNPN and CDR2 SVGIG (reference sequence). Germline trimming cut 4 bases from V and 7 bases from J; bases unmatched to any gene: 1. This CDR3 reads CAWKAGGNEQFF. Here the CDR3 DNA reads TGTGCCTGGAAAGCGGGGGGGAATGAGCAGTTCTTC.

The gene calls are TRBV19 and TRBJ2-7, with a possible D match to TRBD1 (6 bases). The germline CDR1 and CDR2 sequences are LNHDA and SQIVND (reference sequence). V was cut by 5 bases and J by 2 bases, with 13 bases left in between. There are 14 residues in the CDR3. CDR3 amino acids: CASSESGATYEQYF. The CDR3 DNA reads as TGTGCCAGTAGTGAATCAGGGGCCACCTACGAGCAGTACTTC.

V gene TRBV12-5 combines with J gene TRBJ2-7, with TRBD2 matching 10 bases. Looked up from germline, CDR1 is LGHNT and CDR2 is FRNRAP. Trimming removed 7 bases from V and 4 bases from J; junction bases left unmatched: 13. CDR3 length: 16 residues. Written as DNA, the CDR3 is TGTGCTAGTGCCCCCGCGCCAGCGGGAGGGCAATACGAGCAGTACTTC. Its translation: CASAPAPAGGQYEQYF.

This chain links TRBV10-3 with TRBJ2-1; D possibly corresponds to TRBD1 (6 bases). Trimming stripped 10 bases from V and 5 bases from J, with 18 bases between. The V gene's germline CDR1 is ENHRY and CDR2 SYGVKD. The CDR3 length is 14 residues. The CDR3 protein is CATAPGQGNNEQFF. The CDR3 region has the DNA TGTGCCACGGCACCGGGACAAGGGAACAATGAGCAGTTCTTC.

A single count supports this clone. The genes are TRBV15 and TRBJ1-2; D may be TRBD1 (6 bases). This CDR3 region has 13 residues. Germline-derived CDR1 and CDR2 are LNHNV and YYDKDF (reference sequence). Trimming stripped 3 bases from V and 4 bases from J, with 9 bases between. This chain's CDR3 is CATSSRQAYGYTF. CDR3 bases: TGTGCCACCAGCAGCCGACAGGCCTATGGCTACACCTTC.

The chain has TRBV4-1 and TRBJ1-1; D remains unclear. Germline-derived CDR1 and CDR2 are MGHRA and YSYEKL. CDR3 length: 13 residues. Trimming shortened V by 3 bases and J by 5 bases, and 10 bases separated the two germline ends. CDR3 nucleotide sequence: TGCGCCAGCAGCCACCCAAGGCGGACTGAAGCTTTCTTT. Translated: CASSHPRRTEAFF.

About this clone itself: In the same sample, other DNA sequences code for this CDR3. The chain carries TRBV6-5 and TRBJ2-1; 10 nucleotides agree with TRBD1. The CDR3 is 15 residues long. Germline V gene lookup returns CDR1 MNHEY and CDR2 SVGAGI. V dropped 5 bases and J dropped 3; count of bases not matched to a gene: 4. CDR3: CASSPGQGGYNEQFF. The CDR3 bases are TGTGCCAGCAGTCCCGGACAGGGGGGCTACAATGAGCAGTTCTTC.

This rearrangement joins TRBV4-1 to TRBJ2-7; TRBD1 matches at 10 bases. The CDR3 extends over 13 amino acids. From germline, CDR1 is MGHRA and CDR2 YSYEKL. The ends lost 2 bases at V and 7 bases at J; junction bases unmatched: 2. The CDR3 DNA follows: TGCGCCAGCAGCCAACGGGGACAGGGGGAGCAGTACTTC. It translates to CASSQRGQGEQYF.

A note on this clone: At one end the junction does not follow the germline gene, possibly because of a read error. This specimen includes other DNA sequences encoding the same CDR3. This chain connects TRBV7-3 to TRBJ2-2, with 8 positions matching TRBD2. Germline CDR1 and CDR2: SGHTA and FQGTGA. The CDR3 has 14 amino acids. CDR3 sequence: CASTDTAGAGELFF. The CDR3, as DNA: TGTGCCAGCACCGACACAGCGGGAGCCGGGGAGTTGTTTTTT.

V and J are TRBV7-8 and TRBJ2-7, with 7 bases fitting TRBD1. Trimming took 4 bases from V and 3 from J; bases not matched to a gene: 6. The CDR3 consists of 14 residues. Germline loops: CDR1 SGHVS, CDR2 FQNEAQ. CDR3 in amino acids: CASSSTGPGYEQYF. As DNA, the CDR3 is TGTGCCAGCAGCTCGACAGGGCCTGGCTACGAGCAGTACTTC.

This chain uses TRBV13 with TRBJ1-5; D uncertain. The V end lost 4 bases, the J end lost 4 bases, and 14 bases lay between the germline ends. The CDR3 length is 15 residues. CDR1 and CDR2 (germline): PRHDT, FYEKMQ (reference sequence). The CDR3 protein is CASSSQRAKNQPQHF. For the CDR3, the DNA is TGTGCCAGCAGCTCCCAACGAGCGAAGAATCAGCCCCAGCATTTT.

The chain recombines TRBV9 with TRBJ2-5, with 12 bases lining up with TRBD2. The germline V gene has CDR1 SGDLS and CDR2 YYNGEE. The ends lost 4 bases at V and 5 bases at J; junction bases unmatched: 9. The CDR3 runs 16 residues. The CDR3 region has the DNA TGTGCCAGCAGCCCCCGACTAGCGGGAGATCGGGAGACCCAGTACTTC. Translated, it gives CASSPRLAGDRETQYF.

Only a few counts were recorded for this clone. The chain uses TRBV6-6 and TRBJ1-2; no definite D call. The germline V gene encodes CDR1 MNHNY and CDR2 SVGAGI (reference sequence). The CDR3 covers 15 residues. CDR3 sequence reads: CVSTSPGLLFYGYTF. The CDR3 DNA is TGTGTCTCCACCTCACCGGGGTTACTCTTTTATGGCTACACCTTC.